The rows below give T cell receptor beta chains drawn from one sample of a study of cytomegalovirus exposure and HLA in healthy donors. Data came from immunoSEQ multiplex PCR; TCRdb stores just in-frame clones and leaves some out. The sample carries about 240,000 clones, about 83% recorded once. Sequencing input: PBMCs. The origin of the receptors is a man between 18 and 35 years old in good health and CMV-seronegative. Each CDR3 is given with its conserved first and last residue. The D gene is left open where the match is weak. Not all rows give a size; the values are once, few, many and, for expanded clones, a class.

few,-,TRBJ2-7,TRBV28,TGTGCCAGCTTAGGGACACCATCTGTCGAGCAGTACTTC,CASLGTPSVEQYF
-,TRBD1,TRBJ1-6,TRBV18,TGTGCCAGCTCAACCGGGACAGGGAATTCACCCCTCCACTTT,CASSTGTGNSPLHF
-,TRBD1,TRBJ1-5,TRBV28,TGTGCCAGCAGTCTCAGACAGGGGGGCGGACCCCAGCATTTT,CASSLRQGGGPQHF
-,-,TRBJ2-7,TRBV5-4,TGTGCCAGCAGCTCTCAGCTGGGCGCCTACGAGCAGTACTTC,CASSSQLGAYEQYF
few,TRBD1,TRBJ1-6,TRBV27,TGTGCCAGCAGTCCTGGGACAGGGTATAATTCACCCCTCCACTTT,CASSPGTGYNSPLHF
-,TRBD1,TRBJ1-2,TRBV11-2,TGTGCCAGCAGCAACAGGGGATCTAACTATGGCTACACCTTC,CASSNRGSNYGYTF
-,TRBD1,TRBJ2-3,TRBV4-3,TGCGCCAGCAGAGCAACAGGGGGCCCAGATACGCAGTATTTT,CASRATGGPDTQYF
-,TRBD2,TRBJ2-1,TRBV27,TGTGCCAGCAATAGAAGCGGGAGGAGTTCCTACAATGAGCAGTTCTTC,CASNRSGRSSYNEQFF
-,-,TRBJ2-7,TRBV5-1,TGCGCCAGCAGGACAGGGGGCCTAGCGGGAGCTTTATACGAGCAGTACTTC,CASRTGGLAGALYEQYF
-,TRBD2,TRBJ2-7,TRBV27,TGTGCCAGCGCACCCTATAGCGGGAACTACGAGCAGTACTTC,CASAPYSGNYEQYF
-,-,TRBJ2-2,TRBV28,TGTGCCAGCAGACGCCGGGACTCAGCTCCGACCGGGGAGCTGTTTTTT,CASRRRDSAPTGELFF
-,TRBD2,TRBJ2-3,TRBV19,TGTGCCAGTAGTATAGAACCGGGACTAGCGGGAGATACGCAGTATTTT,CASSIEPGLAGDTQYF
-,-,TRBJ2-7,TRBV4-1,TGCGCCAGCAGCCAAGATCTCGGAGGTCTCTCCTACGAGCAGTACTTC,CASSQDLGGLSYEQYF
-,TRBD1,TRBJ1-1,TRBV27,TGTGCCAGCAGTCCACGACAGGGGGCGCTCACTGAAGCTTTCTTT,CASSPRQGALTEAFF
-,-,TRBJ1-5,TRBV19,TGTGCCAGTGGGGGGGCAAGACGGGTCGATCAGCCCCAGCATTTT,CASGGARRVDQPQHF
-,TRBD1,TRBJ1-1,TRBV14,TGTGCCAGCAGCCGACCGGGACAGGACTACACTGAAGCTTTCTTT,CASSRPGQDYTEAFF
-,TRBD2,TRBJ2-7,TRBV11-2,TGTGCCAGCAGCTTGATACGGGCGGGAGCGCACGAGCAGTACTTC,CASSLIRAGAHEQYF
-,TRBD1,TRBJ2-7,TRBV7-7,TGTGCTAGCAGCGCCGTAGGGACAGGGGTCCACGAGCAGTACTTC,CASSAVGTGVHEQYF
-,-,TRBJ1-4,TRBV7-6,TGTGCCAGCAGCTTAGATATTCTCGGACAGTCTAATGAAAAACTGTTTTTT,CASSLDILGQSNEKLFF
-,-,TRBJ2-3,TRBV5-1,TGCGCCAGCAGCCCCATCCAGGGCGATACAGATACGCAGTATTTT,CASSPIQGDTDTQYF
once,-,TRBJ2-3,TRBV10-3,TGTGCCACACAGGACGGATCTAGCACAGATACGCAGTATTTT,CATQDGSSTDTQYF
-,TRBD1,TRBJ1-6,TRBV5-1,TGCGCCAGCAGCTTGGGAGACAGGGACAATTCACCCCTCCACTTT,CASSLGDRDNSPLHF
-,-,TRBJ2-5,TRBV7-9,TGTGCCAGCACCTCGGGGTCCCACCAAGAGACCCAGTACTTC,CASTSGSHQETQYF
-,TRBD2,TRBJ2-1,TRBV12-5,TGTGCTAGTGGACGGACTAGCGGACTGTACAATGAGCAGTTCTTC,CASGRTSGLYNEQFF
once,-,TRBJ2-1,TRBV7-9,TGTGCCAGCAGCTTAGGCGGGGAGCAGTTCTTC,CASSLGGEQFF
-,-,TRBJ1-4,TRBV5-6,TGTGCCAGCAGCTTGGGCGAGTGGAGGACTAATGAAAAACTGTTTTTT,CASSLGEWRTNEKLFF